This TCR beta chain was recovered during a study of regulatory T cells in long-lasting Graves disease. Whole-study context: Recently diagnosed Graves' patients had received antithyroid drugs for under 3 months.

This clonotype was counted ten times or more. Time point indicated: newly diagnosed GD, antithyroid drugs for less than 3 months. Construction of the TCR library relied on RNA isolated from PBMCs. The germline CDR1 and CDR2 sequences are LGHDT and YNNKEL (reference sequence). V lost 2 bases and J lost 1; bases outside the gene matches: 4. The CDR3 runs to 15 residues. Researchers made TCR beta libraries by using iRepertoire HTBI primers and running Arm-PCR on CDR3 regions. TCRdb re-derived calls from the multiplex PCR reads in MiXCR, one entry per CDR3 protein. The repertoire holds around 470,000 distinct CDR3 sequences, with approximately 15% as singletons. This sample was shared with a second study, whose subject was T cells in Graves' hyperthyroidism and ophthalmopathy. That investigation notes: Any patient presenting with uncontrolled infection, other autoimmune disease, pregnancy or lactation was left out.

The gene calls are TRBV3-1 and TRBJ1-1, with 7 bases aligning to TRBD1. This sequence originates from a woman aged 45 to 65 with Graves disease. The source was peripheral blood mononuclear cells (PBMCs), collected at new diagnosis, from a patient treated with antithyroid drugs. The CDR3 here is CASSQLTGTNTEAFF. The CDR3 DNA sequence: TGTGCCAGCAGCCAACTGACAGGGACGAACACTGAAGCTTTCTTT.